This is a list of T cell receptor beta chains from one sample in a study of blood T cell repertoires in COVID-19. Sequencing was performed with immunoSEQ multiplex PCR; in TCRdb, only in-frame clones are kept and a portion is missing. This sample has 250,000 or so clones, with about nine tenths found just once. The material sequenced was PBMCs or T cells enriched from blood (not recorded which). The receptors were sampled from a woman in her twenties or thirties with acute COVID-19. Each CDR3 is given with its conserved first and last residue. A D gene is named only where the DNA matches it firmly. Some rows mark clone size as missing; the rest say once, few, many or name a class of expanded clone.

v_gene,abundance,d_gene,j_gene,CDR3nt,CDR3aa
TRBV2,few,-,TRBJ2-3,TGTGCCAGCACCCTACAGGGTTCAGATACGCAGTATTTT,CASTLQGSDTQYF
TRBV6-5,few,TRBD2,TRBJ2-7,TGTGCCAGCTGCAGGACTAGCGGGGATTCCTACGAGCAGTACTTC,CASCRTSGDSYEQYF
TRBV5-1,few,TRBD1,TRBJ2-7,TGCGCCAGCAGCCAGGACAGGGACGAGCAGTACTTC,CASSQDRDEQYF
TRBV18,-,-,TRBJ1-1,TGTGCCAGCTCGGGCAGAGTATCGGCTTTCTTT,CASSGRVSAFF
TRBV4-2,-,TRBD1,TRBJ2-1,TGTGCCAGCGCAGGGGGCAATGAGCAGTTCTTC,CASAGGNEQFF
TRBV18,-,TRBD1,TRBJ1-2,TGTGCCAGCTCACCCCCCCCGACAGGGACCCTCTATGGCTACACCTTC,CASSPPPTGTLYGYTF
TRBV11-2,-,-,TRBJ2-7,TGTGCCAGTCTCCAGGGGGGCAGCACCTACGAGCAGTACTTC,CASLQGGSTYEQYF
TRBV5-1,once,TRBD1,TRBJ1-2,TGCGCCAGCAGCTGGGACAGGGATTATGGCTACACCTTC,CASSWDRDYGYTF
TRBV3-1/TRBV3-2,once,TRBD1,TRBJ1-2,TGTGCCAGCAGCCAAGTAACAGGGGGCGGGGGATATGGCTACACCTTC,CASSQVTGGGGYGYTF
TRBV5-1,-,-,TRBJ1-1,TGCGCCAGCAGCTTTGCTGCAGGCACTGAAGCTTTCTTT,CASSFAAGTEAFF
TRBV19,-,-,TRBJ1-4,TGTGCCAGTAGTATAAACAGGGAGTCTGAAAAACTGTTTTTT,CASSINRESEKLFF
TRBV27,-,-,TRBJ1-1,TGTGCCAGCAGGGTTGGGGGCGCTGGGGGCACTGAAGCTTTCTTT,CASRVGGAGGTEAFF
TRBV19,once,-,TRBJ1-5,TGTGCCAGTAGCAACCAGGGTGGCAATCAGCCCCAGCATTTT,CASSNQGGNQPQHF
TRBV4-3,once,TRBD1,TRBJ1-1,TGCGCCAGCAGCCAAGAGGGACAGGGGGTCGCTGAAGCTTTCTTT,CASSQEGQGVAEAFF
TRBV19,-,TRBD2,TRBJ2-3,TGTGCCAGTAACAACCTAGCGGGGGCCCTCGGTACGCAGTATTTT,CASNNLAGALGTQYF
TRBV3-1/TRBV3-2,-,-,TRBJ2-5,TGTGCCAGCAGCCAAGAGGACCCGAGGGGGGGCGGGGAGACCCAGTACTTC,CASSQEDPRGGGETQYF
TRBV12-3/TRBV12-4,-,TRBD1,TRBJ1-1,TGTGCCAGCAGTTCGACAGGGATGACTGAAGCTTTCTTT,CASSSTGMTEAFF
TRBV19,-,TRBD2,TRBJ2-3,TGTGCCAGTAGTTACCTAGCGGGGGGCGGCACAGATACGCAGTATTTT,CASSYLAGGGTDTQYF
TRBV5-6,-,TRBD1,TRBJ1-1,TGTGCCAGCAGCTCCCAGACAGGGATTGACACTGAAGCTTTCTTT,CASSSQTGIDTEAFF
TRBV19,-,-,TRBJ2-1,TGTGCCACCTCCGTGGCGGGCAATGAGCAGTTCTTC,CATSVAGNEQFF
TRBV12-3/TRBV12-4,-,-,TRBJ1-1,TGTGCCAGCAGTATCCGGGGCACTGAAGCTTTCTTT,CASSIRGTEAFF
TRBV10-3,once,TRBD2,TRBJ2-1,TGTGCCATCAGTGAAGGGAGCGGGGCGGGGTTCTTC,CAISEGSGAGFF
TRBV12-3/TRBV12-4,-,-,TRBJ1-2,TGTGCCAGCAGTTTCTCAGGGCTCTATGGCTACACCTTC,CASSFSGLYGYTF
TRBV10-1,-,TRBD1,TRBJ2-7,TGCGCCAGCAGCTCTGGACAGGGGGCCCCCTACGAGCAGTACTTC,CASSSGQGAPYEQYF
TRBV27,-,TRBD1,TRBJ2-1,TGTGCCAGCAGTTTCTACCAGGGGGATGAGCAGTTCTTC,CASSFYQGDEQFF
TRBV7-9,-,-,TRBJ1-2,TGTGCCAGCAGTACCGGTACAGATTTTTATGGCTACACCTTC,CASSTGTDFYGYTF
TRBV6-2/TRBV6-3,-,-,TRBJ2-1,TGTGCCAGCAGTCAGGGCCCTAGAAACTATGAGCAGTTCTTC,CASSQGPRNYEQFF
TRBV7-7,-,TRBD2,TRBJ2-1,TGTGCTAGCAGCTTAGCTAGCGGGGACAATGAGCAGTTCTTC,CASSLASGDNEQFF